These T cell receptor beta chains were read from a single sample in a study of monozygotic twins with cystic fibrosis. The table came from immunoSEQ multiplex PCR; TCRdb's copy has only in-frame clones and leaves some out. The table records some 10,000 clones, about 91% of them present only once. The sample was blood. Source of these receptors: a boy aged 2 to 9 with cystic fibrosis. Each CDR3 is given with its conserved first and last residue. The order of the fields is clone size, J gene, D gene, V gene, CDR3 protein, CDR3 DNA. D genes are given only for firm matches. Only part of the rows carry a size: once, few, many, or a class if the clone is expanded.

size: once
J: TRBJ1-5
D: -
V: TRBV2
CDR3: CASTWQYNQPQHF
DNA: TGTGCCAGCACCTGGCAATATAACCAGCCCCAGCATTTT

size: -
J: TRBJ2-5
D: TRBD2
V: TRBV11-2
CDR3: CASSLLGGGQETQYF
DNA: TGTGCCAGCAGCTTACTTGGCGGGGGTCAAGAGACCCAGTACTTC

size: -
J: TRBJ1-1
D: -
V: TRBV7-3
CDR3: CASSPSAQGAHTEAFF
DNA: TGTGCCAGCAGCCCATCGGCCCAGGGAGCCCACACTGAAGCTTTCTTT

size: -
J: TRBJ2-5
D: TRBD1
V: TRBV6-6
CDR3: CASRQTGGETQYF
DNA: TGTGCCAGCAGACAGACAGGGGGTGAGACCCAGTACTTC

size: -
J: TRBJ2-2
D: -
V: TRBV5-1
CDR3: CASSDTGELFF
DNA: TGCGCCAGCAGCGATACCGGGGAGCTGTTTTTT

size: -
J: TRBJ1-1
D: TRBD1
V: TRBV5-1
CDR3: CASSLNGQGNTEAFF
DNA: TGCGCCAGCAGCTTAAACGGACAGGGGAACACTGAAGCTTTCTTT

size: -
J: TRBJ2-1
D: -
V: TRBV20-1
CDR3: CSAAVNEQFF
DNA: TGCAGTGCTGCTGTCAATGAGCAGTTCTTC

size: -
J: TRBJ2-7
D: TRBD2
V: TRBV5-1
CDR3: CASSLESGGAYEQYF
DNA: TGCGCCAGCAGCTTGGAAAGCGGGGGGGCCTACGAGCAGTACTTC

size: -
J: TRBJ1-6
D: -
V: TRBV4-1
CDR3: CASSQLTEVNSPLHF
DNA: TGCGCCAGCAGCCAATTGACAGAAGTTAATTCACCCCTCCACTTT

size: -
J: TRBJ1-2
D: -
V: TRBV2
CDR3: CASSEEGPLGANYGYTF
DNA: TGTGCCAGCAGTGAAGAGGGTCCCCTGGGAGCTAACTATGGCTACACCTTC

size: -
J: TRBJ2-3
D: -
V: TRBV27
CDR3: CASSYGGHTDTQYF
DNA: TGTGCCAGCAGTTACGGCGGACACACAGATACGCAGTATTTT

size: -
J: TRBJ1-6
D: -
V: TRBV13
CDR3: CASSLTGLGGSPLHF
DNA: TGTGCCAGCAGCTTGACGGGCCTCGGTGGATCACCCCTCCACTTT

size: -
J: TRBJ1-1
D: TRBD1
V: TRBV14
CDR3: CASSPRDRETEAFF
DNA: TGTGCCAGCAGCCCCAGGGACAGGGAAACTGAAGCTTTCTTT

size: once
J: TRBJ1-1
D: -
V: TRBV4-3
CDR3: CASSQDPWNTEAFF
DNA: TGCGCCAGCAGCCAAGATCCGTGGAACACTGAAGCTTTCTTT

size: -
J: TRBJ1-6
D: -
V: TRBV7-6
CDR3: CASSLVAKAYNSPLHF
DNA: TGTGCCAGCAGCTTAGTCGCGAAGGCTTATAATTCACCCCTCCACTTT